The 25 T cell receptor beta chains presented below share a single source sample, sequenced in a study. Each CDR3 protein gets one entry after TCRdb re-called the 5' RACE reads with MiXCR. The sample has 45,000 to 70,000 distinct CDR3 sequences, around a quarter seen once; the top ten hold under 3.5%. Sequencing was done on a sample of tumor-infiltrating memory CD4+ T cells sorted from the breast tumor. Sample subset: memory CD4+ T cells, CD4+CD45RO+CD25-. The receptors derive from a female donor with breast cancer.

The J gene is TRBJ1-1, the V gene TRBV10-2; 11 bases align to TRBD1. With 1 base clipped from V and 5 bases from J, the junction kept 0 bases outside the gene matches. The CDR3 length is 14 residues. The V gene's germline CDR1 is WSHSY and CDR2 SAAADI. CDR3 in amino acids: CASSEWDRGTEAFF. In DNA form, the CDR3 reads TGCGCCAGCAGTGAGTGGGACAGGGGGACTGAAGCTTTCTTT.

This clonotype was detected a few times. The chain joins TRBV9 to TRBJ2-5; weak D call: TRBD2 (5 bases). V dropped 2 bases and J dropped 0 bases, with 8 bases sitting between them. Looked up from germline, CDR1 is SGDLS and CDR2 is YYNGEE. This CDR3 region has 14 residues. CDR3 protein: CASSVRGYQETQYF. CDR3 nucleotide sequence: TGTGCCAGCAGCGTCCGGGGTTACCAAGAGACCCAGTACTTC.

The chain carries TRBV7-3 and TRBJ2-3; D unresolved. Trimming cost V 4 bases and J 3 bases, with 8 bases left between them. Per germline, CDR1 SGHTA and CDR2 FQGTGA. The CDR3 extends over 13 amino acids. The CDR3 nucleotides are TGTGCCAGCAGCTACTTAAGGACAGATACGCAGTATTTT. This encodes CASSYLRTDTQYF.

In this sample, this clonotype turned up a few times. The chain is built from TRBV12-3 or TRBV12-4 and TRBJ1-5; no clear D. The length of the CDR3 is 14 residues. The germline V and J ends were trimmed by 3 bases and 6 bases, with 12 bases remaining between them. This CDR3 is CASSFLSEGQPQHF. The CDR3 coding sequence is TGTGCCAGCAGTTTTCTGTCGGAGGGTCAGCCCCAGCATTTT.

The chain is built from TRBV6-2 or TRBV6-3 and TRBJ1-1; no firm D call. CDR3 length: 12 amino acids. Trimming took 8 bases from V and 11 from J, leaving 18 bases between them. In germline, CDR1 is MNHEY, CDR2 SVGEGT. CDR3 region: CASARYSVSAFF. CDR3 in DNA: TGTGCCAGCGCCCGTTATTCGGTTTCGGCTTTCTTT.

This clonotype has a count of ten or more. The CDR3 sequence is CASSLPGTGQQETQYF. CDR3 bases: TGTGCCAGCAGCTTACCCGGGACAGGGCAACAAGAGACCCAGTACTTC. This chain joins TRBV7-8 and TRBJ2-5; 9 nucleotides align to TRBD1. Germline CDR1 and CDR2: SGHVS and FQNEAQ. The V segment lost 2 bases and the J segment 2 bases; nucleotides outside the gene matches: 6. The CDR3 covers 16 residues.

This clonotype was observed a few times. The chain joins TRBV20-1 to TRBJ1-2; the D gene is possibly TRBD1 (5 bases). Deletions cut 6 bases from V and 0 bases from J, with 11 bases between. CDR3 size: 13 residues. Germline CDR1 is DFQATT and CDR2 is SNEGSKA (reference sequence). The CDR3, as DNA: TGCAGTGCGGGGCCAAACCCTAACTATGGCTACACCTTC. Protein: CSAGPNPNYGYTF.

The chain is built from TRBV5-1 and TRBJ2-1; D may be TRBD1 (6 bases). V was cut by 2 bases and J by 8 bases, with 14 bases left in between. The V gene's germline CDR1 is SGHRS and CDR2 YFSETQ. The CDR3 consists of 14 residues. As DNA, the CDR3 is TGCGCCAGCAGCTTACAGGGTTATGGGGATGAGCAGTTCTTC. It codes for CASSLQGYGDEQFF.

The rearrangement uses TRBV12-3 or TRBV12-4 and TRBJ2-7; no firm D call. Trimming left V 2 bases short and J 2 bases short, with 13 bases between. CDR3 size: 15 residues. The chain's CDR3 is CASSLIGSGPYEQYF. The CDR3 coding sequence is TGTGCCAGCAGTTTAATCGGCAGTGGCCCCTACGAGCAGTACTTC.

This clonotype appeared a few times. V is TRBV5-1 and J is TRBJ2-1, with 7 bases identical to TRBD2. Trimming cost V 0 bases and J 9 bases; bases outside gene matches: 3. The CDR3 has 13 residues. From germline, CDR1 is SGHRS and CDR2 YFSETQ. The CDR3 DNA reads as TGCGCCAGCAGCTTGGTGAGGGAGGGTGAGCAGTTCTTC. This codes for CASSLVREGEQFF.

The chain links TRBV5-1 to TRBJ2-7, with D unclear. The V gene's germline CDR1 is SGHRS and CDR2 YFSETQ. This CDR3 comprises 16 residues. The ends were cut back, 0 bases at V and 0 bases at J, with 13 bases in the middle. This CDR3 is CASSLDGPLSSYEQYF. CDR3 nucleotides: TGCGCCAGCAGCTTGGACGGACCACTCAGCTCCTACGAGCAGTACTTC.

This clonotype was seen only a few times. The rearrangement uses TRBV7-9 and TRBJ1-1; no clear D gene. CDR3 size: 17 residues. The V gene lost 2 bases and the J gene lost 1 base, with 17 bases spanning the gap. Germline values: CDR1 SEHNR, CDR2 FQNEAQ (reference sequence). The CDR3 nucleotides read TGTGCCAGCAGCTTATCGGTGACATACGAAAGGAACACTGAAGCTTTCTTT. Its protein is CASSLSVTYERNTEAFF.

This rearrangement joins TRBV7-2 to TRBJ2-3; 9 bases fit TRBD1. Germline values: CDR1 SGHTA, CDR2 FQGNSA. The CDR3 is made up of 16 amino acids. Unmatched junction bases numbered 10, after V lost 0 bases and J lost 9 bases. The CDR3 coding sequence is TGTGCCAGCAGCTTAGCTTCGGGACAGGGAGGGAGCACGCAGTATTTT. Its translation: CASSLASGQGGSTQYF.

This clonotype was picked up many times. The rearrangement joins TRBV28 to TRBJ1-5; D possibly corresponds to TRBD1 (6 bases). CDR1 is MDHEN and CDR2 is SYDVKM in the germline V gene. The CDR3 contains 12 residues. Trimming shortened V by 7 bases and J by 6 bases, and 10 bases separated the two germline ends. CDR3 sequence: CASTKQGQPQHF. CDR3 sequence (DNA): TGTGCCAGCACCAAACAGGGTCAGCCCCAGCATTTT.

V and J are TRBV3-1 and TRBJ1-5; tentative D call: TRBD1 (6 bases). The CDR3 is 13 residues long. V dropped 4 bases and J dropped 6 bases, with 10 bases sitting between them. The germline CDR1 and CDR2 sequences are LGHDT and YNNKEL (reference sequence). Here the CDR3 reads CASSRNRAQPQHF. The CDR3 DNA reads TGTGCCAGCAGCCGTAACAGGGCTCAGCCCCAGCATTTT.

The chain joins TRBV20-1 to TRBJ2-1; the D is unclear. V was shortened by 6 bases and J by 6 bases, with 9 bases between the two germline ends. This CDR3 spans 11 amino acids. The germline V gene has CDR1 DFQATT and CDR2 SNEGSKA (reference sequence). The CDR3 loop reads CSASPLNEQFF. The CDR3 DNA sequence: TGCAGTGCGTCCCCCCTCAATGAGCAGTTCTTC.

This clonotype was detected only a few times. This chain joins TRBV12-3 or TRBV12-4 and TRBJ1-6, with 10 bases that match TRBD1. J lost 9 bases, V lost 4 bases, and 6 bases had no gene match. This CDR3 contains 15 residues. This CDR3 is CASSWDRGVGSPLHF. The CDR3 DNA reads TGTGCCAGCAGTTGGGACAGGGGCGTCGGTTCACCCCTCCACTTT.

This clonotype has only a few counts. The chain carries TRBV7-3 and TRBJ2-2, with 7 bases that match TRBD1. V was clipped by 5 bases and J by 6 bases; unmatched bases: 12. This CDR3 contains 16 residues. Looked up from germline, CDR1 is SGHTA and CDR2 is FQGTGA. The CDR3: CASSPLLGQGAGELFF. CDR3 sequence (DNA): TGTGCCAGCAGCCCCCTCCTCGGGCAGGGGGCCGGGGAGCTGTTTTTT.

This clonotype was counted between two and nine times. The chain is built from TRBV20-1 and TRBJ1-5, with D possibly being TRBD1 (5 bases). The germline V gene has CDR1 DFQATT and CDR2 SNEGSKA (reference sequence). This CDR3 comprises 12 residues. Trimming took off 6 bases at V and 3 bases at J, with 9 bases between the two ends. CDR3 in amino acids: CSARDVNQPQHF. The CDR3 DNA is TGCAGTGCCCGGGACGTCAATCAGCCCCAGCATTTT.

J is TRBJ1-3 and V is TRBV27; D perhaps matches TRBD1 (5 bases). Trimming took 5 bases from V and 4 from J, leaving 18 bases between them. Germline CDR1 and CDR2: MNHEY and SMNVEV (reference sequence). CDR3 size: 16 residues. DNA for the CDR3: TGTGCCAGCAGTCAGGGCCCTCCTCAACCCGGAAACACCATATATTTT. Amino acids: CASSQGPPQPGNTIYF.

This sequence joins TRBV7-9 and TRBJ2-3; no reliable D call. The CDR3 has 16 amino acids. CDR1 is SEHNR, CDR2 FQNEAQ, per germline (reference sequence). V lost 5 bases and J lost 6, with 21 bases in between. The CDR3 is CASSTYATQGSDTQYF. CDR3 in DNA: TGTGCCAGCAGCACCTACGCGACCCAAGGGTCCGATACGCAGTATTTT.

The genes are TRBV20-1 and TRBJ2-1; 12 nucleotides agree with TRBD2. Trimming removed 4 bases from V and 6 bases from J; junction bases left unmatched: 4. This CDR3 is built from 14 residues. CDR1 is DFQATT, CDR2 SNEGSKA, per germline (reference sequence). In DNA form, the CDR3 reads TGCAGTGCTATTGGACTAGCGGGAAGCAATGAGCAGTTCTTC. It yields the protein CSAIGLAGSNEQFF.

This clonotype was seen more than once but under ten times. The CDR3 region is CASSLRGVFNEQFF. The CDR3 region has the DNA TGTGCCAGCAGCTTAAGGGGAGTTTTCAATGAGCAGTTCTTC. V is TRBV7-3 and J is TRBJ2-1, with a possible D match to TRBD2 (5 bases). The V gene lost 1 base and the J gene lost 6 bases, with 10 bases spanning the gap. Germline loops: CDR1 SGHTA, CDR2 FQGTGA. CDR3 length: 14 residues.

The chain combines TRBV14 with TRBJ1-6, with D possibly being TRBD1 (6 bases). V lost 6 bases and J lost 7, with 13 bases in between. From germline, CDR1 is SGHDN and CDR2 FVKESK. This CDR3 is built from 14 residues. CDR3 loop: CASRSDSSNSPLHF. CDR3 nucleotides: TGTGCCAGCAGGTCGGACAGCTCCAATTCACCCCTCCACTTT.

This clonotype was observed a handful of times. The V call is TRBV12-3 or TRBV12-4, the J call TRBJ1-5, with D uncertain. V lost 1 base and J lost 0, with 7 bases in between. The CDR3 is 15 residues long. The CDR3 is CASSLGHHSNQPQHF. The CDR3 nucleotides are TGTGCCAGCAGTTTAGGACATCATAGCAATCAGCCCCAGCATTTT.